In this sample, the clone carrying this TCR beta chain turned up once. This specimen belongs to a study of blood T cell repertoires in COVID-19. In the study overall: Both acute and convalescent COVID-19 samples were obtained from the United States, Italy and Spain.

The CDR3 covers 15 residues. Germline loops: CDR1 MDHEN, CDR2 SYDVKM. V was clipped by 5 bases and J by 7 bases; unmatched bases: 8. Assay used: immunoSEQ multiplex PCR; TCRdb lists only in-frame clones, some missing. The repertoire holds over 300,000 clones, about 90% seen once, with 6.5% in the top ten. The sequence was collected from a young man with active or convalescent COVID-19. The V gene is TRBV28, the J gene TRBJ2-1, with 10 nucleotides matching TRBD2. Sequencing was performed on peripheral blood. The CDR3 protein is CASSPRGSGRNEQFF. CDR3 sequence (DNA): TGTGCCAGCAGTCCCCGGGGTAGCGGGAGGAATGAGCAGTTCTTC.